Listed below are T cell receptor beta chains from one sample, sequenced in a study of cytomegalovirus exposure and HLA in healthy donors. The repertoire was sequenced with immunoSEQ multiplex PCR; TCRdb's copy has only in-frame clones and lacks some. The sample yields about 160,000 clones, roughly 90% seen once. The sample consisted of PBMCs. All receptors come from a woman aged 18-35 years in good health and CMV-seronegative. The CDR3 runs from the conserved cysteine through the conserved F or W. The D gene is left open where the match is weak.

V gene: TRBV5-4; D gene: -; J gene: -; CDR3 protein: CASSLSAEQYF
V gene: TRBV28; D gene: -; J gene: TRBJ1-2; CDR3 protein: CASSGQPLAVYGYTF
V gene: TRBV7-9; D gene: TRBD1; J gene: TRBJ1-1; CDR3 protein: CASSKGTADLLRTEAFF
V gene: TRBV7-3; D gene: -; J gene: TRBJ2-2; CDR3 protein: CASSQGGTGELFF
V gene: TRBV5-6; D gene: TRBD1; J gene: TRBJ1-1; CDR3 protein: CASSSGQGNPEAFF
V gene: TRBV27; D gene: -; J gene: TRBJ1-6; CDR3 protein: CASSPDSYNSPLHF
V gene: TRBV6-1; D gene: -; J gene: TRBJ1-2; CDR3 protein: CASSEALSNYGYTF
V gene: TRBV7-8; D gene: TRBD1; J gene: TRBJ1-2; CDR3 protein: CASSLARDRVGGNYGYTF
V gene: TRBV2; D gene: -; J gene: TRBJ1-4; CDR3 protein: CASSEWARGEKLFF
V gene: TRBV15; D gene: TRBD2; J gene: TRBJ2-3; CDR3 protein: CATRLAGEETQYF
V gene: TRBV27; D gene: -; J gene: TRBJ2-1; CDR3 protein: CASSSGTSYNEQFF
V gene: TRBV5-1; D gene: TRBD1; J gene: TRBJ2-2; CDR3 protein: CASTLDRAGELFF
V gene: TRBV5-1; D gene: TRBD2; J gene: TRBJ2-7; CDR3 protein: CASSYSGGPSEQYF
V gene: TRBV13; D gene: TRBD1; J gene: TRBJ2-1; CDR3 protein: CASSEGQGLYNEQFF
V gene: TRBV6-5; D gene: -; J gene: TRBJ2-2; CDR3 protein: CASVRNTGELFF
V gene: TRBV6-1; D gene: -; J gene: TRBJ1-6; CDR3 protein: CASSENTWYPYNSPLHF
V gene: TRBV2; D gene: TRBD2; J gene: TRBJ2-7; CDR3 protein: CASTAGGGSYEQYF
V gene: TRBV19; D gene: TRBD2; J gene: TRBJ2-1; CDR3 protein: CASKLAGNEYNGQFF
V gene: TRBV28; D gene: -; J gene: TRBJ1-2; CDR3 protein: CASSLAGPYGYTF
V gene: TRBV5-8; D gene: TRBD1; J gene: TRBJ2-5; CDR3 protein: CASSWTGKETQYF
V gene: TRBV18; D gene: -; J gene: TRBJ2-2; CDR3 protein: CASSSDRMNTGELFF
V gene: TRBV30; D gene: -; J gene: TRBJ2-1; CDR3 protein: CAWSVLAGSTEQFF
V gene: TRBV2; D gene: TRBD2; J gene: TRBJ2-3; CDR3 protein: CASSEGLAATDTQYF
V gene: TRBV2; D gene: -; J gene: TRBJ1-5; CDR3 protein: CASRNNQPQHF
V gene: TRBV10-3; D gene: -; J gene: TRBJ2-5; CDR3 protein: CAISGHRAEGEQYF
V gene: TRBV27; D gene: -; J gene: TRBJ1-2; CDR3 protein: CASSAGRIRGYGYTF
V gene: TRBV28; D gene: -; J gene: TRBJ2-1; CDR3 protein: CASSLWANEQFF
V gene: TRBV11-2; D gene: -; J gene: TRBJ1-3; CDR3 protein: CASSYGQMGFGNTIYF
V gene: TRBV15; D gene: -; J gene: TRBJ2-2; CDR3 protein: CATSREGAWAPGELFF
V gene: TRBV6-1; D gene: TRBD2; J gene: TRBJ2-5; CDR3 protein: CASSGASGSQGETQYF
V gene: TRBV27; D gene: TRBD2; J gene: TRBJ2-2; CDR3 protein: CASSLASGRYTGELFF
V gene: TRBV28; D gene: TRBD1; J gene: TRBJ2-5; CDR3 protein: CASGRTGEIQETQYF
V gene: TRBV10-1; D gene: TRBD1; J gene: TRBJ2-7; CDR3 protein: CASSDTTGTGVNEQYF
V gene: TRBV14; D gene: -; J gene: TRBJ2-7; CDR3 protein: CASSQGGTYEQYF
V gene: TRBV9; D gene: TRBD1; J gene: TRBJ1-2; CDR3 protein: CASSPGTGPIPVYGYTF
V gene: TRBV7-3; D gene: TRBD1; J gene: TRBJ1-1; CDR3 protein: CASSLTGGNTEAFF
V gene: TRBV7-8; D gene: -; J gene: TRBJ2-7; CDR3 protein: CASSLALGASEQYF
V gene: TRBV28; D gene: TRBD1; J gene: TRBJ1-2; CDR3 protein: CASSTGTALFYGYTF
V gene: TRBV30; D gene: -; J gene: TRBJ2-1; CDR3 protein: CAWSVLELSEQFF
V gene: TRBV21-1; D gene: -; J gene: TRBJ1-5; CDR3 protein: CASSKDPKGDKGNQPQHF
V gene: TRBV23-1; D gene: -; J gene: TRBJ1-3; CDR3 protein: CASSQCRGSGNTIYF
V gene: TRBV15; D gene: -; J gene: TRBJ2-1; CDR3 protein: CATSSFDEQFF
V gene: TRBV18; D gene: -; J gene: TRBJ2-3; CDR3 protein: CATRFSTDTQYF
V gene: TRBV11-2; D gene: -; J gene: TRBJ1-2; CDR3 protein: CASSLDWQSNYGYTF
V gene: TRBV28; D gene: -; J gene: TRBJ1-1; CDR3 protein: CASAGGGLNTEAFF
V gene: TRBV19; D gene: TRBD2; J gene: TRBJ2-5; CDR3 protein: CASKDGGAKETQYF
V gene: TRBV9; D gene: TRBD2; J gene: TRBJ2-1; CDR3 protein: CASSVAGGSYNEQFF
V gene: TRBV18; D gene: TRBD2; J gene: TRBJ2-7; CDR3 protein: CASSVSGRADEQYF
V gene: TRBV19; D gene: -; J gene: TRBJ2-6; CDR3 protein: CASSIVETSGANVLTF
V gene: TRBV11-2; D gene: -; J gene: TRBJ2-7; CDR3 protein: CASSSGLRGRGTSYEQYF
V gene: TRBV6-6; D gene: -; J gene: TRBJ2-2; CDR3 protein: CASKLGGAAGAGELFF
V gene: TRBV29-1; D gene: -; J gene: TRBJ1-1; CDR3 protein: CSVQGRLNTEAFF
V gene: TRBV27; D gene: TRBD2; J gene: TRBJ2-7; CDR3 protein: CASSFWGGSEQYF
V gene: TRBV7-9; D gene: TRBD1; J gene: TRBJ1-2; CDR3 protein: CASSLRDGTGVRPHGYTF
V gene: TRBV11-1; D gene: TRBD2; J gene: TRBJ2-4; CDR3 protein: CASSPWGSGAKNIQYF
V gene: TRBV5-6; D gene: -; J gene: TRBJ1-5; CDR3 protein: CASSSVFQPQHF
V gene: TRBV19; D gene: TRBD1; J gene: TRBJ1-1; CDR3 protein: CASRQGCLAFF